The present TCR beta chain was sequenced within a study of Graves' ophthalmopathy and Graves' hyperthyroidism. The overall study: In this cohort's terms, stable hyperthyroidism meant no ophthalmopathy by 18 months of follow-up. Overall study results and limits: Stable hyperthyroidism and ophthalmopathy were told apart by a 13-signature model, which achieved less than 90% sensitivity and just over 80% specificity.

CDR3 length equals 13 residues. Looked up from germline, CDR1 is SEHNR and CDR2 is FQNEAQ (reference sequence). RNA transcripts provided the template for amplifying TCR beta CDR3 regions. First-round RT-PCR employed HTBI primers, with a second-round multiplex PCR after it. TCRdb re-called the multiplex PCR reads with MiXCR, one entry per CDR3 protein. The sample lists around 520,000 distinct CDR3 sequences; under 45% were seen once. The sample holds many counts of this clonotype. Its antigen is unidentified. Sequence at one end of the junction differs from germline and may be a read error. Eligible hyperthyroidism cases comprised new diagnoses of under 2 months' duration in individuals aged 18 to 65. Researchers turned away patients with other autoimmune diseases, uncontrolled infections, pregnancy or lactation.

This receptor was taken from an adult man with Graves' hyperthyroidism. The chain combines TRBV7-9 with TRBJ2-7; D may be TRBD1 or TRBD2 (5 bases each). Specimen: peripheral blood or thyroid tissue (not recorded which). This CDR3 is CTSSLTRDDEQYF. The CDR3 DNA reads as TGTACCAGCAGTCTCACCAGGGACGACGAGCAGTACTTC.